This T cell receptor beta chain stems from a study of shared clonotypes between healthy human individuals. V was trimmed by 6 bases and J by 6 bases, leaving 6 bases between them. The CDR3 has 11 residues. Germline CDR1 is MNHEY and CDR2 is SMNVEV (reference sequence). A note on this clone: Antigen specificity is unknown.

Overall study findings and caveats: The low donor count limited represented genetic and exposure-history diversity.

Sequenced by immunoSEQ multiplex PCR; TCRdb stores in-frame clones only, minus some. Here the sample spans some 2.3 million clones, approximately 95% being singletons. This sequence was found in a man aged 18 to 30 in good health. Some clones in this sample may be carry-over from other donors' samples. Sequencing was done on a sample of naive CD4+ T cells from PBMCs. Indicated subset: CD45RA+ positively selected. The J gene is TRBJ2-1, the V gene TRBV27; D is unclear. The CDR3 DNA follows: TGTGCCAGCAGACAGATCAATGAGCAGTTCTTC. Translated, it gives CASRQINEQFF.